This T cell receptor beta chain emerged from a study of OX40 agonist ivuxolimab in advanced cancers. Germline V lookup: CDR1 MDHEN, CDR2 SYDVKM. V was cut by 7 bases and J by 0 bases, with 16 bases left in between. The CDR3 covers 16 residues. Method: immunoSEQ multiplex PCR; TCRdb's copy keeps in-frame clones and lacks some. The sample has some 100,000 clones, about 85% seen once; the top ten hold about 0.82%. This sequence was found in an adult with an advanced solid tumor such as melanoma, head and neck, liver or kidney cancer. The sequenced sample was CD4+ or CD8+ T cells sorted from blood, obtained in a trial of the OX40 agonist ivuxolimab. The J gene is TRBJ1-3, the V gene TRBV28, with D possibly being TRBD1 (6 bases). Here the CDR3 DNA reads TGTGCCAGCACCGACCCCAGGGGTCTCTCTGGAAACACCATATATTTT. Protein sequence: CASTDPRGLSGNTIYF. Full variable domain (rest looked up from reference TRBV28 and TRBJ1-3): DVKVTQSSRYLVKRTGEKVFLECVQDMDHENMFWYRQDPGLGLRLIYFSYDVKMKEKGDIPEGYSVSREKKERFSLILESASTNQTSMYLCASTDPRGLSGNTIYFGEGSWLTVV.